A selection of T cell receptor beta chains follows, all from one sample in a study of shared clonotypes between healthy human individuals. Sequencing was performed with immunoSEQ multiplex PCR; in TCRdb, only in-frame clones are kept and a portion is missing. The sample lists approximately 1.5 million clones; around 98% were seen once. The sequenced material came from naive CD4+ T cells sorted from blood. Receptors originate from a man between 25 and 39 years old in good health. Both conserved end residues are part of each CDR3. Each record gives: J gene, clone size, V gene, D gene, CDR3 protein, CDR3 DNA. D genes are given only for firm matches. The size entry is marked missing in some rows and otherwise reads once, few, many or a size class.

j_gene: TRBJ2-7; abundance: .; v_gene: TRBV29-1; d_gene: .; CDR3aa: CSVVDSPFEQYF; CDR3nt: TGCAGCGTAGTGGACAGCCCCTTCGAGCAGTACTTC
j_gene: TRBJ2-7; abundance: once; v_gene: TRBV14; d_gene: .; CDR3aa: CASSPRTVSYEQYF; CDR3nt: TGTGCCAGCAGCCCTAGGACAGTCTCCTACGAGCAGTACTTC
j_gene: TRBJ2-7; abundance: .; v_gene: TRBV18; d_gene: .; CDR3aa: CASSPLHSGYEQYF; CDR3nt: TGTGCCAGCTCACCACTTCATTCTGGGTACGAGCAGTACTTC
j_gene: TRBJ1-5; abundance: .; v_gene: TRBV6-5; d_gene: .; CDR3aa: CASSYSGGPQHF; CDR3nt: TGTGCCAGCAGTTACTCCGGAGGGCCCCAGCATTTT
j_gene: TRBJ2-1; abundance: .; v_gene: TRBV6-5; d_gene: .; CDR3aa: CASKGGPRLVF; CDR3nt: TGTGCCAGCAAAGGCGGGCCGCGGTTAGTCTTC
j_gene: TRBJ2-1; abundance: once; v_gene: TRBV7-6; d_gene: .; CDR3aa: CASSFSEGYEQFF; CDR3nt: TGTGCCAGCAGCTTCTCGGAGGGCTATGAGCAGTTCTTC
j_gene: TRBJ2-1; abundance: .; v_gene: TRBV9; d_gene: .; CDR3aa: CASSGGQRYNEQFF; CDR3nt: TGTGCCAGCAGCGGCGGCCAACGCTACAATGAGCAGTTCTTC
j_gene: TRBJ2-7; abundance: .; v_gene: TRBV30; d_gene: .; CDR3aa: CAWSGISYEQYF; CDR3nt: TGTGCCTGGAGTGGAATTTCCTACGAGCAGTACTTC
j_gene: TRBJ1-1; abundance: .; v_gene: TRBV6-4; d_gene: .; CDR3aa: CASSAVLGNTEAFF; CDR3nt: TGTGCCAGCAGTGCAGTTTTGGGGAACACTGAAGCTTTCTTT
j_gene: TRBJ1-1; abundance: .; v_gene: TRBV30; d_gene: .; CDR3aa: CAWSLRRLNTEAFF; CDR3nt: TGTGCCTGGAGTTTGAGACGGTTGAACACTGAAGCTTTCTTT
j_gene: TRBJ2-3; abundance: .; v_gene: TRBV18; d_gene: TRBD1; CDR3aa: CASSNNRGRGTDTQYF; CDR3nt: TGTGCCAGCTCAAACAACAGGGGGCGCGGAACAGATACGCAGTATTTT
j_gene: TRBJ2-1; abundance: .; v_gene: TRBV11-1; d_gene: TRBD2; CDR3aa: CASSRGGTNEQFF; CDR3nt: TGTGCCAGCAGCCGGGGGGGCACCAATGAGCAGTTCTTC
j_gene: TRBJ2-2; abundance: .; v_gene: TRBV2; d_gene: .; CDR3aa: CASRLGGGAGELFF; CDR3nt: TGTGCCAGCAGATTGGGGGGTGGCGCCGGGGAGCTGTTTTTT
j_gene: TRBJ2-7; abundance: .; v_gene: TRBV18; d_gene: .; CDR3aa: CASSPTAAPPYEQYF; CDR3nt: TGTGCCAGCTCACCAACAGCGGCCCCACCCTACGAGCAGTACTTC
j_gene: TRBJ2-7; abundance: .; v_gene: TRBV6-5; d_gene: TRBD2; CDR3aa: CASSYSIQGVGRPFTF; CDR3nt: TGTGCCAGCAGTTACTCGATTCAAGGGGTCGGGAGGCCCTTCACCTTC
j_gene: TRBJ1-4; abundance: .; v_gene: TRBV9; d_gene: .; CDR3aa: CASSVGDATNEKLFF; CDR3nt: TGTGCCAGCAGCGTAGGTGATGCAACTAATGAAAAACTGTTTTTT
j_gene: TRBJ2-6; abundance: .; v_gene: TRBV28; d_gene: TRBD1; CDR3aa: CASTSNTGGAGANVLTF; CDR3nt: TGTGCCAGCACCTCGAATACAGGGGGCGCTGGGGCCAACGTCCTGACTTTC
j_gene: TRBJ2-7; abundance: once; v_gene: TRBV4-1; d_gene: .; CDR3aa: CASSQDYVPGYEQYF; CDR3nt: TGCGCCAGCAGCCAAGATTACGTTCCGGGATACGAGCAGTACTTC
j_gene: TRBJ1-1; abundance: .; v_gene: TRBV19; d_gene: .; CDR3aa: CASSIRAGGLNTEAFF; CDR3nt: TGTGCCAGTAGTATTCGGGCAGGAGGTTTGAACACTGAAGCTTTCTTT
j_gene: TRBJ2-5; abundance: .; v_gene: TRBV11-2; d_gene: TRBD2; CDR3aa: CASSLLAEETQYF; CDR3nt: TGTGCCAGCAGCTTACTAGCGGAAGAGACCCAGTACTTC
j_gene: TRBJ2-7; abundance: .; v_gene: TRBV14; d_gene: .; CDR3aa: CASSQRHWRDNYEQYF; CDR3nt: TGTGCCAGCAGCCAAAGGCACTGGCGGGATAACTACGAGCAGTACTTC
j_gene: TRBJ2-7; abundance: .; v_gene: TRBV5-1; d_gene: .; CDR3aa: CASSLAGTYEQYF; CDR3nt: TGCGCCAGCAGCTTGGCGGGCACCTACGAGCAGTACTTC
j_gene: TRBJ1-5; abundance: .; v_gene: TRBV5-1; d_gene: .; CDR3aa: CASSLGVDQPQHF; CDR3nt: TGCGCCAGCAGCTTGGGGGTTGATCAGCCCCAGCATTTT
j_gene: TRBJ1-4; abundance: .; v_gene: TRBV28; d_gene: TRBD1; CDR3aa: CASSAGQDSKKLFF; CDR3nt: TGTGCCAGCAGTGCGGGACAGGATAGCAAAAAACTGTTTTTT
j_gene: TRBJ1-2; abundance: .; v_gene: TRBV2; d_gene: .; CDR3aa: CASSAGAYGYTF; CDR3nt: TGTGCCAGCAGTGCAGGGGCCTATGGCTACACCTTC
j_gene: TRBJ2-1; abundance: .; v_gene: TRBV9; d_gene: TRBD2; CDR3aa: CASSQGLANYNEQFF; CDR3nt: TGTGCCAGCAGCCAGGGACTAGCGAACTACAATGAGCAGTTCTTC
j_gene: TRBJ2-3; abundance: .; v_gene: TRBV7-2; d_gene: .; CDR3aa: CASSSRLGITDTQYF; CDR3nt: TGTGCCAGCAGCTCCCGCCTAGGAATCACAGATACGCAGTATTTT
j_gene: TRBJ2-3; abundance: .; v_gene: TRBV7-3; d_gene: .; CDR3aa: CASSFPSQPDTQYF; CDR3nt: TGTGCCAGCAGCTTCCCTAGCCAGCCAGATACGCAGTATTTT
j_gene: TRBJ1-2; abundance: .; v_gene: TRBV7-9; d_gene: TRBD1; CDR3aa: CASSSRTGITYGYTF; CDR3nt: TGTGCCAGCAGCTCGAGGACAGGGATCACCTATGGCTACACCTTC
j_gene: TRBJ2-5; abundance: .; v_gene: TRBV5-1; d_gene: .; CDR3aa: CASSLVAALETQYF; CDR3nt: TGCGCCAGCAGCTTGGTTGCGGCGCTAGAGACCCAGTACTTC
j_gene: TRBJ2-1; abundance: once; v_gene: TRBV4-1; d_gene: .; CDR3aa: CASSQGVNNEQFF; CDR3nt: TGCGCCAGCAGCCAGGGGGTTAACAATGAGCAGTTCTTC
j_gene: TRBJ2-5; abundance: .; v_gene: TRBV6-1; d_gene: TRBD1; CDR3aa: CASSKGDREGAETQYF; CDR3nt: TGTGCCAGCAGTAAAGGGGACAGGGAGGGGGCGGAGACCCAGTACTTC
j_gene: TRBJ1-4; abundance: .; v_gene: TRBV28; d_gene: .; CDR3aa: CASSLSPGVREKLFF; CDR3nt: TGTGCCAGCAGTTTAAGCCCCGGGGTGCGTGAAAAACTGTTTTTT
j_gene: TRBJ2-1; abundance: .; v_gene: TRBV15; d_gene: .; CDR3aa: CATSRDLLIGENEQFF; CDR3nt: TGTGCCACCAGCAGAGATTTATTGATAGGGGAAAATGAGCAGTTCTTC
j_gene: TRBJ2-7; abundance: .; v_gene: TRBV6-1; d_gene: TRBD2; CDR3aa: CASSGLAGNYEQYF; CDR3nt: TGTGCCAGCAGTGGACTAGCGGGAAATTACGAGCAGTACTTC
j_gene: TRBJ2-1; abundance: .; v_gene: TRBV6-1; d_gene: .; CDR3aa: CASSELHRPFYNEQFF; CDR3nt: TGTGCCAGCAGTGAATTGCACAGGCCCTTCTACAATGAGCAGTTCTTC